The clone carrying this TCR beta chain was recorded a few times. The CDR3 has 11 residues. Trimming left V 5 bases short and J 15 bases short, with 14 bases between. Germline lookup yields CDR1 ENHRY and CDR2 SYGVKD. These data originate in a study of CD8+CD57+ T cells in acquired aplastic anemia. Study context: Sorted CD4+ and CD8+ cells gave a mean 3.2 ug DNA, range roughly 0.2 to 27.4 ug.

Previously, flow cytometry had revealed CD8+CD57+ cell expansion in the patients chosen for sequencing. With no exception, the patients had severe acquired aplastic anemia. According to the study, genomic DNA was the template for TCR beta VDJ and CDR3 profiling. TCRdb passed the reads through MiXCR, listing each CDR3 protein once. Seen here are roughly 240,000 distinct CDR3 sequences, around 45% observed once, and the top ten hold 6.5% to 10%. The sequenced sample was sorted CD4+, CD8+, or CD8+CD57+ T cells (not recorded which) from PBMCs. This receptor was taken from a human donor with aplastic anemia. This chain connects TRBV10-3 to TRBJ1-5, with D hard to call. The CDR3 DNA sequence: TGTGCCATCAGTATGGCAGGCCGTTGGCATTTT. Amino acids: CAISMAGRWHF.